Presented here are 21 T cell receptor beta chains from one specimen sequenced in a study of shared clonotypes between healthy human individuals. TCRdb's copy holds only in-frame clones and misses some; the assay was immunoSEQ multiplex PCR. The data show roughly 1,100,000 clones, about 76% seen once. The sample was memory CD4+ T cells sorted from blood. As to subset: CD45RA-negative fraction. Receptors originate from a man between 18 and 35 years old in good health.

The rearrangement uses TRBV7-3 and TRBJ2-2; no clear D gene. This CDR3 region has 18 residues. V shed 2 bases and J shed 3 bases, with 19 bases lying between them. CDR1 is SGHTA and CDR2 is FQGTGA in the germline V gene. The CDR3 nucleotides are TGTGCCAGCAGCTTAGCTTTGGTGGACCCCCGGGACACCGGGGAGCTGTTTTTT. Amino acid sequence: CASSLALVDPRDTGELFF.

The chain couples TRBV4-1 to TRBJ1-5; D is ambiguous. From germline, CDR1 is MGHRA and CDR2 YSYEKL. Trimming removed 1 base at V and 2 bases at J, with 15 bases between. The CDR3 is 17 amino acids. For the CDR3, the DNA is TGCGCCAGCAGCCAAGTGGGCAGTCAGGACGGCAATCAGCCCCAGCATTTT. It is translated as CASSQVGSQDGNQPQHF.

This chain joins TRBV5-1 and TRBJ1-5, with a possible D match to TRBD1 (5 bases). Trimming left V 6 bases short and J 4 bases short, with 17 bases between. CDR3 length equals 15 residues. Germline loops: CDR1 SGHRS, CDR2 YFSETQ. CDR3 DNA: TGCGCCAGCACCCCCTGGGGGGGTCCGAATCAGCCCCAGCATTTT. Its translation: CASTPWGGPNQPQHF.

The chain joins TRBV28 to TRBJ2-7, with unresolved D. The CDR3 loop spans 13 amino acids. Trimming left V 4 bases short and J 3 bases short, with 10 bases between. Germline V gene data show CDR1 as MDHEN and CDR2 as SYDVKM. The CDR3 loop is CASSYPGVYEQYF. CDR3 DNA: TGTGCCAGCAGTTATCCGGGCGTCTACGAGCAGTACTTC.

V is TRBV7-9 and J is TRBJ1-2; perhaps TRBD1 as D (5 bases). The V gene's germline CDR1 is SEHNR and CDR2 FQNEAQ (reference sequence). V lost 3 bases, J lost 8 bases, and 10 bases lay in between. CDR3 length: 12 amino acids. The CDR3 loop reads CASSFDSQGYTF. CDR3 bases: TGTGCCAGCAGCTTTGACAGTCAGGGCTACACCTTC.

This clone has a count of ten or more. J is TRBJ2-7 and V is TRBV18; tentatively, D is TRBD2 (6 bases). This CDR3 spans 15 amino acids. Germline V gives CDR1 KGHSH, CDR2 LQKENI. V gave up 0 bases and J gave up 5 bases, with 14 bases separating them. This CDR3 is CASSPPVTSLHEQYF. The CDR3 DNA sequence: TGTGCCAGCTCACCACCTGTAACTAGCCTGCACGAGCAGTACTTC.

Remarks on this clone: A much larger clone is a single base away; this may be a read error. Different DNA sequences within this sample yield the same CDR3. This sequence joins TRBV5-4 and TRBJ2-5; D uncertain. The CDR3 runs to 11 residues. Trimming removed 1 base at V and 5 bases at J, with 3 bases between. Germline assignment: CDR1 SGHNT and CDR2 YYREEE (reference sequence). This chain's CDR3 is CASSLQETQYF. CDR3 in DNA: TGTGCCAGCAGCTTGCAGGAGACCCAGTACTTC.

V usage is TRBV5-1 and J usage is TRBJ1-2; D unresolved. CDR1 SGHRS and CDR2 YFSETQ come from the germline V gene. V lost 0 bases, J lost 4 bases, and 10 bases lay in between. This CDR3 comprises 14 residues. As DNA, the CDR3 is TGCGCCAGCAGCTTGGCCCGACACAGCTATGGCTACACCTTC. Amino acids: CASSLARHSYGYTF.

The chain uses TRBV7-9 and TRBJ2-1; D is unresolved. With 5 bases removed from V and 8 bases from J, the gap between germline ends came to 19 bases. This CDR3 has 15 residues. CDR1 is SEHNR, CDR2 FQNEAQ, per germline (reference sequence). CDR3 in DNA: TGTGCCAGCAGCCTCTATGGGTCGAGCAATCATGAGCAGTTCTTC. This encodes CASSLYGSSNHEQFF.

CDR3 in DNA: TGCGCCAGCAGCTTGAGCGGAATCACCGGGGAGCTGTTTTTT. Translated: CASSLSGITGELFF. V is TRBV5-1 and J is TRBJ2-2, with D perhaps matching TRBD2 (5 bases). V dropped 1 base and J dropped 4 bases, with 8 bases sitting between them. Germline lookup yields CDR1 SGHRS and CDR2 YFSETQ. The CDR3 totals 14 residues.

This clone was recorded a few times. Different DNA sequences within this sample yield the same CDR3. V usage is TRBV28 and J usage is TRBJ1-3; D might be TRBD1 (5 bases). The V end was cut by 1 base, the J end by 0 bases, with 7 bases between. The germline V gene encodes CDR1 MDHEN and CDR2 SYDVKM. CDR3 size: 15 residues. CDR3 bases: TGTGCCAGCAGTTTATTAACAGGCTCTGGAAACACCATATATTTT. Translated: CASSLLTGSGNTIYF. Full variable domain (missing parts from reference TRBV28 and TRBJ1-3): DVKVTQSSRYLVKRTGEKVFLECVQDMDHENMFWYRQDPGLGLRLIYFSYDVKMKEKGDIPEGYSVSREKKERFSLILESASTNQTSMYLCASSLLTGSGNTIYFGEGSWLTVV.

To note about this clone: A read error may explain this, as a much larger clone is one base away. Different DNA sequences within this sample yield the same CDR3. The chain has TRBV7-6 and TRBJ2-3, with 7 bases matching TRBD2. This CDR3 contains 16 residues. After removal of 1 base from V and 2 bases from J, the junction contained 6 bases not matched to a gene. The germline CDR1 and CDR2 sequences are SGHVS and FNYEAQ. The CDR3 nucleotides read TGTGCCAGCAGCTTAGATTGGGGGGGAAACACAGATACGCAGTATTTT. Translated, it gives CASSLDWGGNTDTQYF.

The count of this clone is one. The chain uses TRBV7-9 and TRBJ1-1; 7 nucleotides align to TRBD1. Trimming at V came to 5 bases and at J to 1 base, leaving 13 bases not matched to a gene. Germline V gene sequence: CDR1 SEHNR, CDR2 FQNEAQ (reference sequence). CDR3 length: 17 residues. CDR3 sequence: CASSGINNRGRNTEAFF. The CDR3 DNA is TGTGCCAGCAGCGGTATCAATAACAGGGGCAGGAACACTGAAGCTTTCTTT.

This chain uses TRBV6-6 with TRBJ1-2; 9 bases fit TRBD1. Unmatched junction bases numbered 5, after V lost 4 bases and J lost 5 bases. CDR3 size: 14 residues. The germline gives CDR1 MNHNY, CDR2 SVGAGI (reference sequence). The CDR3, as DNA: TGTGCCAGCAGTTCCCAGACAGGGGGATATGGCTACACCTTC. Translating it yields CASSSQTGGYGYTF.

The CDR3 sequence is CASSATSGGSEQFF. The CDR3 coding sequence is TGTGCCAGCTCAGCGACTAGCGGGGGGTCTGAGCAGTTCTTC. V usage is TRBV18 and J usage is TRBJ2-1; 13 bases fit TRBD2. CDR1 and CDR2 (germline): KGHSH, LQKENI. V lost 5 bases and J lost 9; bases outside the gene matches: 4. The CDR3 sequence is 14 residues long.

Here the CDR3 DNA reads TGTGCCTGGAGTGTAACGGGGGGCACCACCAGGGAGCAGTTCTTC. This gives the protein CAWSVTGGTTREQFF. The chain is built from TRBV30 and TRBJ2-1, with a possible D match to TRBD2 (7 bases). This CDR3 spans 15 amino acids. With 0 bases removed from V and 10 bases from J, the gap between germline ends came to 19 bases. In germline, CDR1 is GTSNPN, CDR2 SVGIG (reference sequence).

The DNA of the CDR3 is TGCGCCAGCAGTCACAACCTAGAAGGGGGGGGCTGGGACACTGAAGCTTTCTTT. Protein product: CASSHNLEGGGWDTEAFF. The rearrangement joins TRBV23-1 to TRBJ1-1; tentative D call: TRBD1 (6 bases). TRBV23-1 is an open reading frame, and its role is uncertain. Trimming removed 3 bases at V and 3 bases at J, with 23 bases between. The length of the CDR3 is 18 residues.

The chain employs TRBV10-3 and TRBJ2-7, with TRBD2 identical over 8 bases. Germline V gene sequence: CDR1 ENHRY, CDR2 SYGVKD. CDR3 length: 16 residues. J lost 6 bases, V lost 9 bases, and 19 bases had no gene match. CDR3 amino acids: CAIRGLGQREGGEQYF. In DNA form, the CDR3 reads TGTGCCATAAGGGGGTTAGGACAACGGGAGGGTGGCGAGCAGTACTTC.

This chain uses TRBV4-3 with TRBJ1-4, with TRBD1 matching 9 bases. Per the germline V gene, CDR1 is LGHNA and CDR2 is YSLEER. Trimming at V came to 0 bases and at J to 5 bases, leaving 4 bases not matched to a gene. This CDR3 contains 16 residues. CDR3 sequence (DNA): TGCGCCAGCAGCCAAGATTTTGGGACAGGGAATGAAAAACTGTTTTTT. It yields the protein CASSQDFGTGNEKLFF.

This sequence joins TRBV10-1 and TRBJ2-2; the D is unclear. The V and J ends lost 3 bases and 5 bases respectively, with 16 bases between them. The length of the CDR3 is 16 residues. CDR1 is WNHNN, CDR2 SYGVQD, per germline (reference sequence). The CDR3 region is CASSESPNEWTGELFF. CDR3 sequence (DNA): TGCGCCAGCAGTGAAAGTCCAAACGAGTGGACCGGGGAGCTGTTTTTT.

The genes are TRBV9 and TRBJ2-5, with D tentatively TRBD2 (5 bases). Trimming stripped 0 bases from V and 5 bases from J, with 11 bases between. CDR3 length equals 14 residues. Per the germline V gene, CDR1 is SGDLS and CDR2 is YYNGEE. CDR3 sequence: CASSVGGVDETQYF. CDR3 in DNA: TGTGCCAGCAGCGTAGGGGGAGTCGATGAGACCCAGTACTTC.